This T cell receptor (beta chain) was captured by sequencing in a study of T-cell memory formation after mild COVID-19. Study conclusions and caveats: Proof of SARS-CoV-2 specificity was absent for the second-wave clones that crested on day 37. Contracting clones localized mainly to CM and EM when CD4+ and mainly to EMRA when CD8+.

With 0 bases removed from V and 11 bases from J, the gap between germline ends came to 14 bases. The CDR3 runs to 14 residues. Looked up from germline, CDR1 is MGHRA and CDR2 is YSYEKL. TCRdb used MiXCR to reprocess the 5' RACE reads, holding one entry per CDR3 protein. The sample consists of around 340,000 distinct CDR3 sequences, around 15% of them appearing once. This clonotype showed up just a few times. No antigen is known for it. The J gene is TRBJ1-5, the V gene TRBV4-1, with D possibly matching TRBD1 (5 bases). Sequencing was carried out using PBMCs or a T cell subset sorted from them (not recorded which). The sequence was collected from a man aged 18 to 29 who had mild COVID-19 (a few samples of this study predate the infection). Cell type and time point are not known. CDR3 loop: CASSQDPVRGAQHF. CDR3 nucleotide sequence: TGCGCCAGCAGCCAAGATCCGGTTAGGGGAGCCCAGCATTTT.